One sample yielded the 3 T cell receptor beta chains listed below, sequenced in a study of cytomegalovirus exposure and HLA in healthy donors. Primers: 60 Vbeta forward and 13 Jbeta reverse. Only in-frame clones appear in the TCRdb table, and some are missing; sequencing was by immunoSEQ multiplex PCR. This sample has over 150,000 clones, with around 77% found just once. The sequenced sample consisted of PBMCs. The receptors originated from a woman aged 25-40 years in good health and CMV-seronegative.

The rearrangement uses TRBV18 and TRBJ2-7; the match to TRBD1 covers 7 bases. Germline CDR1 and CDR2: KGHSH and LQKENI. V shed 3 bases and J 1 base; nucleotides not matched to a gene: 3. CDR3 length: 14 residues. This chain's CDR3 is CASSPTGSSYEQYF. The CDR3 nucleotides read TGTGCCAGCTCACCGACAGGGAGTTCCTACGAGCAGTACTTC. Variable domain in full (rest from reference TRBV18 and TRBJ2-7): NAGVMQNPRHLVRRRGQEARLRCSPMKGHSHVYWYRQLPEEGLKFMVYLQKENIIDESGMPKERFSAEFPKEGPSILRIQQVVRGDSAAYFCASSPTGSSYEQYFGPGTRLTVT.

This chain links TRBV11-2 with TRBJ2-7, with D unresolved. Trimming stripped 1 base from V and 9 bases from J, with 7 bases between. The CDR3 consists of 11 residues. CDR1 and CDR2 from the germline V gene are SGHAT and FQNNGV. The CDR3 bases are TGTGCCAGCAGCTTAGGGGCCGGGCAGTACTTC. This codes for CASSLGAGQYF.

The V gene is TRBV30, the J gene TRBJ1-1; TRBD1 aligns across 7 bases. The trim removed 1 base at V and 4 bases at J, leaving 9 bases unmatched. Germline V lookup: CDR1 GTSNPN, CDR2 SVGIG (reference sequence). The CDR3 has 15 residues. CDR3 coding DNA: TGTGCCTGGAGTGCCAAGACAGGGTTCGGCACTGAAGCTTTCTTT. Its translation is CAWSAKTGFGTEAFF.